The 10 T cell receptor beta chains below all came from one sample that was sequenced in a study of patients and donors after allogeneic stem cell transplantation. One entry per CDR3 protein results from TCRdb running MiXCR on the RT-PCR reads. The table lists about 88,000 distinct CDR3 sequences, 40% to 60% of them singletons. Sequences were obtained from blood, either unsorted or a sorted T cell fraction (not recorded which). All receptors derive from a human donor who was either an allogeneic HSCT recipient or a stem cell or donor lymphocyte infusion donor (not recorded which). It is not recorded whose cells these are; they may come from a transplant donor.

A few counts support this clonotype. V usage is TRBV25-1 and J usage is TRBJ1-5; the match to TRBD1 covers 9 bases. Germline lookup yields CDR1 MGHDK and CDR2 SYGVNS. V trimming: 3 bases; J trimming: 1 base; junction bases outside the gene matches: 4. The CDR3 is 16 amino acids. The DNA for the CDR3 is TGTGCCAGCAGTGATTTGGGACAGGGCAGCAATCAGCCCCAGCATTTT. It codes for CASSDLGQGSNQPQHF. Combining the CDR3 with reference TRBV25-1 and TRBJ1-5 gives the whole variable domain EADIYQTPRYLVIGTGKKITLECSQTMGHDKMYWYQQDPGMELHLIHYSYGVNSTEKGDLSSESTVSRIRTEHFPLTLESARPSHTSQYLCASSDLGQGSNQPQHFGDGTRLSIL.

This chain uses TRBV5-1 with TRBJ1-2; 12 bases are a match to TRBD1. Germline loops: CDR1 SGHRS, CDR2 YFSETQ. The CDR3 contains 16 residues. V shed 2 bases, J shed 4 bases, and the junction held 6 bases outside the gene matches. For the CDR3, the DNA is TGCGCCAGCAGCTTCCCGGGACAGGGGGCGATCTATGGCTACACCTTC. Translation: CASSFPGQGAIYGYTF.

The V gene is TRBV6-5, the J gene TRBJ1-1; TRBD1 matches at 8 bases. V lost 2 bases to trimming and J lost 5 bases; unmatched junction nucleotides: 7. CDR3 length: 15 amino acids. Looked up from germline, CDR1 is MNHEY and CDR2 is SVGAGI. The CDR3 spells CASSYLTGGYTEAFF. The CDR3 nucleotides read TGTGCCAGCAGTTACCTAACAGGGGGGTATACTGAAGCTTTCTTT.

This chain joins TRBV20-1 and TRBJ1-2, with a weak D call TRBD1 (6 bases). The CDR3 has 13 amino acids. Deletions cut 4 bases from V and 2 bases from J, with 11 bases between. Germline V gene sequence: CDR1 DFQATT, CDR2 SNEGSKA (reference sequence). This CDR3 reads CSAKGQRNYGYTF. CDR3 nucleotide sequence: TGCAGTGCTAAAGGACAGCGAAACTATGGCTACACCTTC.

Only a few counts were recorded for this clonotype. CDR3: CSVDPRGMNTEAFF. The CDR3 bases are TGCAGCGTTGATCCCAGGGGTATGAACACTGAAGCTTTCTTT. V is TRBV29-1 and J is TRBJ1-1; possible D gene TRBD1, 6 bases. The CDR3 length is 14 residues. Per the germline V gene, CDR1 is SQVTM and CDR2 is ANQGSEA. Trimming took 3 bases from V and 0 from J, leaving 11 bases between them.

This chain joins TRBV4-3 and TRBJ2-6; the match to TRBD1 covers 8 bases. The junction had 1 base not matched to a gene; V was cut back by 1 base and J by 2 bases. CDR1 and CDR2 (germline): LGHNA, YSLEER. The CDR3 extends over 16 amino acids. DNA of the CDR3: TGCGCCAGCAGCCAAGTGGACAGGGCTGGGGCCAACGTCCTGACTTTC. It encodes CASSQVDRAGANVLTF.

The chain uses TRBV20-1 and TRBJ2-7; 10 positions agree with TRBD2. J gave up 2 bases and V 5 bases, and 6 bases lay outside the gene matches. Per germline, CDR1 DFQATT and CDR2 SNEGSKA (reference sequence). The CDR3 is 14 amino acids. DNA of the CDR3: TGCAGTGCTCCGGGCACTAGCGGGGCCTACGAGCAGTACTTC. This gives the protein CSAPGTSGAYEQYF.

This clonotype was counted between two and nine times. The genes are TRBV7-3 and TRBJ1-6; TRBD1 might be the D (5 bases). The germline V and J ends were trimmed by 5 bases and 12 bases, with 14 bases remaining between them. The CDR3 extends over 13 amino acids. The V gene's germline CDR1 is SGHTA and CDR2 FQGTGA. CDR3 residues: CASSPGTTGPLHF. In DNA, the CDR3 is TGTGCCAGCAGCCCCGGGACCACGGGACCCCTCCACTTT.

The CDR3 protein is CASSPGTGRQPQHF. CDR3 bases: TGTGCCAGCAGTCCAGGGACAGGGCGACAGCCCCAGCATTTT. This chain uses TRBV12-3 or TRBV12-4 with TRBJ1-5, with 9 bases matching TRBD1. With 5 bases clipped from V and 7 bases from J, the junction kept 6 bases outside the gene matches. The CDR3 totals 14 residues.

This clonotype was observed many times. The genes are TRBV3-1 and TRBJ1-5; D remains ambiguous. Germline CDR1 and CDR2: LGHDT and YNNKEL (reference sequence). V was shortened by 1 base and J by 2 bases, with 3 bases between the two germline ends. The CDR3 extends over 13 amino acids. The CDR3 DNA follows: TGTGCCAGCAGCCAAGGGGGCAATCAGCCCCAGCATTTT. Residues: CASSQGGNQPQHF. The entire variable domain, with the rest obtained from reference TRBV3-1 and TRBJ1-5, is as follows: DTAVSQTPKYLVTQMGNDKSIKCEQNLGHDTMYWYKQDSKKFLKIMFSYNNKELIINETVPNRFSPKSPDKAHLNLHINSLELGDSAVYFCASSQGGNQPQHFGDGTRLSIL.